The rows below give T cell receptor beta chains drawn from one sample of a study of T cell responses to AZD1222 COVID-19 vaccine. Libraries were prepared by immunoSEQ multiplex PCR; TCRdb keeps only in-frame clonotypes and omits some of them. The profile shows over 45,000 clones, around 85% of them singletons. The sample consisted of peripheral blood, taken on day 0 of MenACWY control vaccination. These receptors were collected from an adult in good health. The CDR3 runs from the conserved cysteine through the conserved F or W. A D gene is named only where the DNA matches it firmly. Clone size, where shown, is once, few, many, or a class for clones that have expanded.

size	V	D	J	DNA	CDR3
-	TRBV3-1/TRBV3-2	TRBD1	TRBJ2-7	TGTGCCAGCAGCCCGGACAGGGGGCGTTACGAGCAGTACTTC	CASSPDRGRYEQYF
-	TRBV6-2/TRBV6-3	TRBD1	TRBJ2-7	TGTGCCAGCAGTGCCATCGGGACAGGGGCTTCCTACGAGCAGTACTTC	CASSAIGTGASYEQYF
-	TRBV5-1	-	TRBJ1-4	TGCGCCAGCAGCTTAGGGACGGGGAATGAAAAACTGTTTTTT	CASSLGTGNEKLFF
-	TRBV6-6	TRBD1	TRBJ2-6	TGTGCCAGCAGTCCCGGACAGGGAAGCCACTCTGGGGCCAACGTCCTGACTTTC	CASSPGQGSHSGANVLTF
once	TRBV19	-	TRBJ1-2	TGTGCCAGTAGTCCCGGGGACCGGGCGGGCCACTATGGCTACACCTTC	CASSPGDRAGHYGYTF
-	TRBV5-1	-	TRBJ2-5	TGCGCCAGCAGCTTGGCCGGGACGGAGACCCAGTACTTC	CASSLAGTETQYF
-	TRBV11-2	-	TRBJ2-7	TGTGCCAGCAGCCGTGGGCTCTACGAGCAGTACTTC	CASSRGLYEQYF
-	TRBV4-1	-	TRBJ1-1	TGCGCCAGCACTGTGACAGAAACGAACACTGAAGCTTTCTTT	CASTVTETNTEAFF
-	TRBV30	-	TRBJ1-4	TGTGCCTGGAGTGGGGGGGGGCTTAATGAAAAACTGTTTTTT	CAWSGGGLNEKLFF
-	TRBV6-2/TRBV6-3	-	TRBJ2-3	TGTGCCAGCAGTTACGGGACGGAGAGCACAGATACGCAGTATTTT	CASSYGTESTDTQYF
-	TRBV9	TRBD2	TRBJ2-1	TGTGCCAGCGCAACAGCGGGAGTGTCCTACAATGAGCAGTTCTTC	CASATAGVSYNEQFF
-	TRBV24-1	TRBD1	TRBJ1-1	TGTGCCATCCGGGGGGGACAGGGGGCTGAAGCTTTCTTT	CAIRGGQGAEAFF
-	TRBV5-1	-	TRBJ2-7	TGCGCCAGCAGCTACGGGACTGGTACCTACGAGCAGTACTTC	CASSYGTGTYEQYF
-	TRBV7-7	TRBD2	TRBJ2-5	TGTGCTAGCAGCCCCTATATGGGGGAACTAGCGGGAGTACAAGAGACCCAGTACTTC	CASSPYMGELAGVQETQYF
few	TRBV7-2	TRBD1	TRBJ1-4	TGTGCCAGCAGCTTAGCGATGGGACAGGGCAGGGAAAAACTGTTTTTT	CASSLAMGQGREKLFF
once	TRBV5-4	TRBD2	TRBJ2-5	TGTGCCAGCAGCTTGGGCAGCGGGAGGGCCGGGGAGACCCAGTACTTC	CASSLGSGRAGETQYF
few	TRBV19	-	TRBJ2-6	TGTGCCAGTAGCGAAACAGGGTCTGGGGCCAACGTCCTGACTTTC	CASSETGSGANVLTF
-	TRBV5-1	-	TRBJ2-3	TGCGCCAGCAGCTTGATGGGGATTTCTAGGGAGACGCAGTATTTT	CASSLMGISRETQYF
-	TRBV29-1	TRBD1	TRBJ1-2	TGCAGCGTTGCTAGGACAGGGGGCGAAGCTAACTATGGCTACACCTTC	CSVARTGGEANYGYTF
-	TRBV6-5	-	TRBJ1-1	TGTGCCAGCAGTTACGGAGTCGGTTGGACTGAAGCTTTCTTT	CASSYGVGWTEAFF
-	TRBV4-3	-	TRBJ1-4	TGCGCCAGCAGCCAAGAGACAGCCGTAAAACTGTTTTTT	CASSQETAVKLFF
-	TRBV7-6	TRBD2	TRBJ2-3	TGTGCCAGCAGCCAAAGGGTGGGAGGGCCAGATACGCAGTATTTT	CASSQRVGGPDTQYF
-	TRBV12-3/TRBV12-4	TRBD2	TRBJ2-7	TGTGCCACCACGAGCGGGAGCCCCGGCGAGCAGTACTTC	CATTSGSPGEQYF
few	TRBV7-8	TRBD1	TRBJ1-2	TGTGCCAGCAGCTTAGTCGGGACAGATTATGGCTACACCTTC	CASSLVGTDYGYTF
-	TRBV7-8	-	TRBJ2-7	TGTGCCAGCAGCTTAAATCCTGGCGAGCAGTACTTC	CASSLNPGEQYF
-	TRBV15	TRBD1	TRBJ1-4	TGTGCCACCAGCAGAGGGGGGACAGATGAAAAACTGTTTTTT	CATSRGGTDEKLFF
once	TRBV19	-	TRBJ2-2	TGTGCCAGTAGTATAGGGGGAATCGGGGAGCTGTTTTTT	CASSIGGIGELFF
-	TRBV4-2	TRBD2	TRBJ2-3	TGTGCCAGCAGCCAAGGGAAGGAAGCGGGAGCAGATACGCAGTATTTT	CASSQGKEAGADTQYF
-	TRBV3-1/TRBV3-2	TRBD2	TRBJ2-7	TGTGCCAGCAGCCAAGGGTCCGGACTAGCCTACGAGCAGTACTTC	CASSQGSGLAYEQYF
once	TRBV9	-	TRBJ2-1	TGTGCCAGCTCCGGGGGTTACAATGAGCAGTTCTTC	CASSGGYNEQFF
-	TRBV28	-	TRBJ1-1	TGTGCCAGCAGTTTAGAGGGGAAAGCTTTCTTT	CASSLEGKAFF
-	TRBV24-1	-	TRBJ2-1	TGTGCCACCAGCGGGAGAGGAAGCTCCTACAATGAGCAGTTCTTC	CATSGRGSSYNEQFF
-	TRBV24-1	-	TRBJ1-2	TGTGCCACCAGTGACACCGGGACCCCCGCGGGCTATGGCTACACCTTC	CATSDTGTPAGYGYTF
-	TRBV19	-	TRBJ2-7	TGTGCCAGTAGCACGGACCTTTTTGACGGGGCCCGAGGCGAGCAGTACTTC	CASSTDLFDGARGEQYF
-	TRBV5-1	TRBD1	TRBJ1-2	TGCGCCAGCACCCCGGGGACAGGGGATGGCTACACCTTC	CASTPGTGDGYTF
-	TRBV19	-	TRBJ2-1	TGTGCCAGTAGTATAGGACATGACAATGAGCAGTTCTTC	CASSIGHDNEQFF
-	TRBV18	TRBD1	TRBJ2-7	TGTGCCAGCTCACTAACCCAACAGGGGGCTAGGGACGAGCAGTACTTC	CASSLTQQGARDEQYF
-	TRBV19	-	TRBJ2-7	TGTGCCAGTAGTATAGGCGGATACTACGAGCAGTACTTC	CASSIGGYYEQYF
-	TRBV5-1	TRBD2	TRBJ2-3	TGCGCCAGCAGCAGTAGCGGGAGAAGCACAGATACGCAGTATTTT	CASSSSGRSTDTQYF
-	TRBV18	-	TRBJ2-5	TGTGCCAGCTCACCGGGATCCCAAGAGACCCAGTACTTC	CASSPGSQETQYF